This T cell receptor (beta chain) derives from a study of shared clonotypes between healthy human individuals. J was trimmed by 3 bases and V by 4 bases; bases with no gene match: 10. This CDR3 spans 16 amino acids. Germline values: CDR1 LGHNA, CDR2 YNFKEQ. Measured with immunoSEQ multiplex PCR; TCRdb has only the in-frame clones, and not every one. The table lists around 510,000 clones, around 76% of them singletons, with around 13% in the top ten. The chain uses TRBV4-2 and TRBJ1-1, with TRBD1 identical over 8 bases. The source of this sequence is a woman between 40 and 55 years old in good health. Some clones in this sample may be carry-over from other donors' samples. Sequenced material: PBMCs. In DNA, the CDR3 is TGTGCCAGCAGCCCCCGTACCGGGACAGGAGACACTGAAGCTTTCTTT. It is translated as CASSPRTGTGDTEAFF.